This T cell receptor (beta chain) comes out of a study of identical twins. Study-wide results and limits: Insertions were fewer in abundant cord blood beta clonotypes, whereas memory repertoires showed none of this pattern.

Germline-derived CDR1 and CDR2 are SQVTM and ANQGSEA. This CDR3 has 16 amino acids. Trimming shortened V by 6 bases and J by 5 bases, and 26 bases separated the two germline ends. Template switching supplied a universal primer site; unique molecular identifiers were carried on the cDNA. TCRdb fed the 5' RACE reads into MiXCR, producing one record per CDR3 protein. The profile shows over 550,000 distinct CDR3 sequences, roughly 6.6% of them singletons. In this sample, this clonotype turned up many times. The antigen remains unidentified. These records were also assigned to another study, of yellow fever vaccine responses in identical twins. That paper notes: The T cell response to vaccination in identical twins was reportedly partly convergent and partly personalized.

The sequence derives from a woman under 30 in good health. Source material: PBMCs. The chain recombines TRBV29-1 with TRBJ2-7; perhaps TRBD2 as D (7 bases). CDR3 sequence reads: CSVKKVVGGARDEQYF. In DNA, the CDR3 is TGCAGCGTGAAGAAAGTGGTAGGGGGGGCGAGGGACGAGCAGTACTTC.